The following is a T cell receptor beta chain sequence with its context. The junction differs from germline at one of its ends, possibly a read error. This entry belongs to a study of cytomegalovirus exposure and HLA in healthy donors. Looked up from germline, CDR1 is SGHTA and CDR2 is FQGTGA. The CDR3 sequence is 16 residues long. The PCR used 60 Vbeta and 13 Jbeta primers. Measured with immunoSEQ multiplex PCR; TCRdb has only the in-frame clones, and not every one. The profile covers about 180,000 clones, with around 80% appearing a single time and around 5.7% taken by the ten largest. The material sequenced was PBMCs. The rearrangement joins TRBV7-3 to TRBJ2-2; weak D call: TRBD1 (6 bases). This clonotype originated in a man aged 40-55 years in good health and CMV-seronegative. Here the CDR3 DNA reads TGTGCCAGCAGCTCCGCAGGGACATCGAAGACCGGGGAGCTGTTTTTT. Protein sequence: CASSSAGTSKTGELFF.